Below are 13 T cell receptor beta chains sequenced from a single sample in a study of T-cell reconstitution after alpha-beta-depleted transplantation in children (dated by TCRdb to about 2016). Preparation of the library involved PCR. Instrument on record: Illumina HiSeq 2500. TCR libraries were prepared with molecular barcoding, using unique molecular identifiers to normalize TCRbeta repertoire quantification. The public sequencing data were trimmed at Q25 with fastp and processed into clonotypes with MiXCR by TCRdb, which kept only in-frame beta chains. Merged by CDR3 protein, the rows form single entries marked with the most common genes and DNA. Present in this sample are 500,000 to 650,000 distinct CDR3 sequences, approximately 10% of which were seen just once. The ten largest account for roughly 15% of the sample. The treatment or condition label, read with the paper, signifies: allogeneic hematopoietic cell transplantation with graft depleted of TCRalphabeta T cells and CD19 B cells.

The source was PBMCs, mostly from graft donor cells, collected 180 days after TCRalphabeta/CD19-depleted stem cell transplant. These receptors were obtained from a female patient younger than 10 who had a stem cell transplant for aplastic anemia, so the T cells may come from the graft donor.

This clonotype was detected many times. The DNA for the CDR3 is TGTGCCAGCAGCTCCTCAGCTGGCTACGAGCAGTACTTC. Protein product: CASSSSAGYEQYF. The chain combines TRBV7-2 with TRBJ2-7; D is uncertain. Trimming shortened V by 4 bases and J by 3 bases, and 10 bases separated the two germline ends. This CDR3 comprises 13 residues. The germline V gene encodes CDR1 SGHTA and CDR2 FQGNSA.

This clonotype was counted only a few times. The chain couples TRBV5-4 to TRBJ2-1, with 7 positions matching TRBD2. The germline gives CDR1 SGHNT, CDR2 YYREEE (reference sequence). V gave up 4 bases and J gave up 4 bases; unmatched junction bases: 11. This CDR3 contains 16 residues. The CDR3 reads CASSPGGSGRYNEQFF. The DNA for the CDR3 is TGTGCCAGCAGCCCCGGGGGTAGCGGGCGATACAATGAGCAGTTCTTC.

A few counts support this clonotype. The chain is built from TRBV2 and TRBJ2-7; TRBD2 aligns across 9 bases. Germline CDR1 is SNHLY and CDR2 is FYNNEI. The length of the CDR3 is 16 residues. V gave up 7 bases and J gave up 2 bases; unmatched junction bases: 12. The CDR3 coding sequence is TGTGCCAGCACTAGAGAGGCGCTAGCGGGAACCTACGAGCAGTACGTC. Encoded protein: CASTREALAGTYEQYV.

This chain uses TRBV5-1 with TRBJ2-7, with TRBD2 identical over 10 bases. The length of the CDR3 is 15 residues. From germline, CDR1 is SGHRS and CDR2 YFSETQ. V lost 4 bases and J lost 7; bases outside the gene matches: 11. CDR3: CASSAWTSGIREQYF. DNA for the CDR3: TGCGCCAGCAGCGCCTGGACTAGCGGAATTAGGGAGCAGTACTTC. The complete variable domain, with remaining parts taken from reference TRBV5-1 and TRBJ2-7, reads KAGVTQTPRYLIKTRGQQVTLSCSPISGHRSVSWYQQTPGQGLQFLFEYFSETQRNKGNFPGRFSGRQFSNSRSEMNVSTLELGDSALYLCASSAWTSGIREQYFGPGTRLTVT.

The chain recombines TRBV12-3 or TRBV12-4 with TRBJ1-4; no reliable D call. CDR3 length: 15 amino acids. The V gene lost 7 bases and the J gene lost 5 bases, with 17 bases spanning the gap. CDR3 residues: CASTSGGLINEKLFF. The CDR3 DNA sequence: TGTGCCAGCACCTCCGGAGGACTGATCAATGAAAAACTGTTTTTT.

V gene TRBV12-3 or TRBV12-4 combines with J gene TRBJ2-7; 10 bases map to TRBD2. CDR3 length equals 15 residues. V was clipped by 7 bases and J by 4 bases; unmatched bases: 10. The CDR3 reads CASTKRGTSEYEQYF. The CDR3 nucleotides read TGTGCCAGCACCAAGCGGGGGACTAGCGAATACGAGCAGTACTTC.

This clonotype has a count of ten or more. The rearrangement uses TRBV7-2 and TRBJ2-3; 7 bases agree with TRBD2. CDR1 and CDR2 from the germline V gene are SGHTA and FQGNSA. V lost 6 bases, J lost 1 base, and 4 bases stayed unmatched. The CDR3 has 14 residues. CDR3 sequence: CASSDRGGTDTQYF. CDR3 DNA: TGTGCCAGCAGTGACCGGGGGGGCACAGATACGCAGTATTTT.

This clonotype showed up just a few times. The chain combines TRBV28 with TRBJ1-2; D is undetermined. Germline V gene data show CDR1 as MDHEN and CDR2 as SYDVKM. V dropped 5 bases and J dropped 7 bases, with 8 bases sitting between them. The CDR3 contains 11 residues. The DNA of the CDR3 is TGTGCCAGCAGTGTAAAGGGTGGCTACACCTTC. Its protein is CASSVKGGYTF.

This clonotype was detected only once. V gene TRBV27 combines with J gene TRBJ2-7; the D is unclear. There are 14 residues in the CDR3. V lost 2 bases, J lost 0 bases, and 8 bases lay in between. The V gene's germline CDR1 is MNHEY and CDR2 SMNVEV (reference sequence). The CDR3 protein is CASSLAPLSYEQYF. CDR3 nucleotides: TGTGCCAGCAGTTTAGCCCCCCTCTCCTACGAGCAGTACTTC.

The rearrangement joins TRBV20-1 to TRBJ2-1; 11 positions match TRBD2. Germline V CDR1 and CDR2: DFQATT, SNEGSKA (reference sequence). V shed 4 bases and J 7 bases; nucleotides not matched to a gene: 6. The CDR3 consists of 14 residues. CDR3 nucleotides: TGCAGTGCTAAGACTAGCGGGAATGGGAATGAGCAGTTCTTC. It is translated as CSAKTSGNGNEQFF.

This chain uses TRBV28 with TRBJ2-7; D perhaps matches TRBD2 (6 bases). Deletions cut 2 bases from V and 4 bases from J, with 18 bases between. CDR1 is MDHEN and CDR2 is SYDVKM in the germline V gene. This CDR3 has 16 amino acids. The CDR3 loop reads CASSLEAGRELYEQYF. The CDR3 region has the DNA TGTGCCAGCAGTTTAGAGGCTGGGCGGGAACTATACGAGCAGTACTTC.

The sample holds many counts of this clonotype. The J gene is TRBJ1-2, the V gene TRBV20-1, with a tentative D call TRBD1 (5 bases). CDR1 DFQATT and CDR2 SNEGSKA come from the germline V gene (reference sequence). Trimming pared 1 base from V and 8 bases from J, leaving 5 bases between. The CDR3 loop spans 10 amino acids. CDR3 DNA sequence: TGCAGTGCTAGAGGGGGGGGCTACACCTTC. This sequence encodes CSARGGGYTF.

This chain links TRBV19 with TRBJ2-3, with 11 bases identical to TRBD2. This CDR3 contains 18 residues. Trimming took 4 bases from V and 5 from J; bases not matched to a gene: 14. Per germline, CDR1 LNHDA and CDR2 SQIVND (reference sequence). CDR3 loop: CASSTRRLIAGGEDTQYF. CDR3 nucleotides: TGTGCCAGTAGTACCCGCAGGCTAATAGCGGGAGGGGAAGATACGCAGTATTTT.